This is a list of T cell receptor beta chains from one sample in a study of cytomegalovirus exposure and HLA in healthy donors. Sequenced by immunoSEQ multiplex PCR; TCRdb stores in-frame clones only, minus some. The sample lists 150,000 to 200,000 clones, more than 75% occurring once. The specimen sequenced was PBMCs. The receptors shown here come from a young man in good health and CMV-seropositive. Both conserved end residues are part of each CDR3. A D gene is named only where the DNA matches it firmly. Only some rows state a clone size, as once, few, many or a class for expanded clones.

V gene	clone size	J gene	D gene	CDR3 protein	CDR3 DNA
TRBV11-3	NA	TRBJ2-2	TRBD1	CASSLDAMGQNNTGELFF	TGTGCCAGCAGCTTAGACGCCATGGGACAGAATAACACCGGGGAGCTGTTTTTT
TRBV27	NA	TRBJ1-2	NA	CASSLSGGAGDGGYTF	TGTGCCAGCAGTTTATCGGGTGGCGCCGGGGATGGTGGCTACACCTTC
TRBV5-1	NA	TRBJ2-5	TRBD1	CASSETTGALGETQYF	TGCGCCAGCAGCGAGACGACAGGGGCCCTGGGGGAGACCCAGTACTTC
TRBV30	NA	TRBJ2-3	TRBD1	CAWMGGDRVYTDTQYF	TGTGCCTGGATGGGTGGGGACAGGGTATACACAGATACGCAGTATTTT
TRBV5-6	NA	TRBJ2-1	NA	CASSLDWTTYNEQFF	TGTGCCAGCAGCTTGGACTGGACTACTTACAATGAGCAGTTCTTC
TRBV6-5	once	TRBJ2-7	TRBD1	CASSNPGTDYEQYF	TGTGCCAGCAGTAATCCCGGGACAGATTACGAGCAGTACTTC
TRBV6-1	once	TRBJ1-2	TRBD1	CASSETRGPEGYTF	TGTGCCAGCAGTGAAACAAGGGGGCCAGAAGGCTACACCTTC
TRBV27	NA	TRBJ2-2	NA	CASSPGVNTGELFF	TGTGCCAGCAGTCCCGGGGTGAACACCGGGGAGCTGTTTTTT
TRBV15	once	TRBJ2-7	TRBD2	CATSREAGRYEQYF	TGTGCCACCAGCAGAGAAGCGGGACGTTACGAGCAGTACTTC
TRBV4-3	NA	TRBJ1-4	NA	CASSQDLLGSISEKLFF	TGCGCCAGCAGCCAAGATCTACTGGGGAGTATTTCTGAAAAACTGTTTTTT
TRBV4-1	NA	TRBJ2-7	NA	CASSQRLVRSGEQYF	TGCGCCAGCAGCCAACGACTAGTCCGGTCCGGCGAGCAGTACTTC
TRBV6-5	NA	TRBJ2-2	TRBD1	CASRPTGGVGELFF	TGTGCCAGCAGGCCGACAGGGGGCGTGGGGGAGCTGTTTTTT